One sample yielded the 15 T cell receptor beta chains listed below, sequenced in a study of blood T cells in healthy people across ages. Using a J-beta primer mix together with a sample-barcoded 5' primer, a second PCR was run for about 6 to 11 cycles. TCRdb called the 5' RACE reads again in MiXCR, with one record for every CDR3 protein. The sample lists approximately 800,000 distinct CDR3 sequences, 25% to 30% occurring once. These same records also appear under a second study, on T cells of mothers and their children.

Specimen: blood. Source of these receptors: a boy aged 5-17 years in good health.

The chain joins TRBV30 to TRBJ2-5; 12 bases match TRBD2. The CDR3 totals 15 residues. Trimming took 1 base from V and 5 from J; bases not matched to a gene: 5. Germline CDR1 reads GTSNPN; CDR2 reads SVGIG (reference sequence). CDR3 DNA: TGTGCCTGGAGTGGCCGGCTAGCGGGGGGGGAGACCCAGTACTTC. This gives the protein CAWSGRLAGGETQYF.

This clonotype was counted a few times. The chain joins TRBV11-2 to TRBJ2-6; 8 nucleotides line up with TRBD1. Germline trimming cut 4 bases from V and 8 bases from J; bases unmatched to any gene: 7. The germline V gene encodes CDR1 SGHAT and CDR2 FQNNGV. The CDR3 is made up of 15 amino acids. The CDR3 sequence is CASSSVTGGTNVLTF. CDR3 nucleotide sequence: TGTGCCAGCAGCTCGGTTACAGGGGGAACCAACGTCCTGACTTTC.

V is TRBV18 and J is TRBJ1-4; possible D gene TRBD1, 5 bases. The germline V and J ends were trimmed by 3 bases and 4 bases, with 18 bases remaining between them. In germline, CDR1 is KGHSH, CDR2 LQKENI. This CDR3 has 17 residues. The DNA for the CDR3 is TGTGCCAGCTCACCTAGGGGTACCCTGAGCGGTAATGAAAAACTGTTTTTT. The encoded protein is CASSPRGTLSGNEKLFF.

Many counts were recorded for this clonotype. This chain joins TRBV10-3 and TRBJ1-2; D not certain. The CDR3 loop spans 13 amino acids. Per germline, CDR1 ENHRY and CDR2 SYGVKD. Deletions cut 2 bases from V and 5 bases from J, with 9 bases between. This CDR3 is CAISEPDTYGYTF. The CDR3 DNA reads as TGTGCCATCAGTGAGCCCGACACTTATGGCTACACCTTC.

This clonotype has a single count. This rearrangement joins TRBV12-3 or TRBV12-4 to TRBJ1-2; D remains ambiguous. CDR3 size: 12 residues. Trimming removed 6 bases from V and 7 bases from J, with 12 bases in between. This CDR3 reads CASSLRDSGYTF. In nucleotides, the CDR3 is TGTGCCAGCAGCCTCCGGGATAGTGGCTACACCTTC.

This clonotype was counted between two and nine times. The V call is TRBV20-1, the J call TRBJ2-7; TRBD2 aligns across 12 bases. Trimming cost V 2 bases and J 6 bases; bases outside gene matches: 5. Germline-derived CDR1 and CDR2 are DFQATT and SNEGSKA (reference sequence). CDR3 length: 14 amino acids. This CDR3 is CSARLAGGPSEQYF. DNA for the CDR3: TGCAGTGCTAGACTAGCGGGGGGGCCTAGCGAGCAGTACTTC.

The genes are TRBV15 and TRBJ1-2, with TRBD1 matching over 8 bases. V lost 5 bases to trimming and J lost 7 bases; unmatched junction nucleotides: 12. This CDR3 region has 15 residues. Germline V lookup: CDR1 LNHNV, CDR2 YYDKDF (reference sequence). The CDR3 DNA reads as TGTGCCACCAGCGAATGGACAGGGATTGATCGTGGCTACACCTTC. This sequence encodes CATSEWTGIDRGYTF.

V and J are TRBV7-6 and TRBJ2-7; the D gene is possibly TRBD1 (5 bases). V gave up 5 bases and J gave up 5 bases, with 16 bases separating them. The CDR3 has 14 amino acids. CDR1 and CDR2 from the germline V gene are SGHVS and FNYEAQ. The CDR3 DNA reads as TGTGCCAGCAGCCCAGGGCCGGGTTCTGACGAGCAGTACTTC. It encodes CASSPGPGSDEQYF.

In this sample, this clonotype turned up many times. This chain uses TRBV27 with TRBJ2-4; TRBD1 or TRBD2 may be the D gene (5 bases each). CDR1 is MNHEY, CDR2 SMNVEV, per germline (reference sequence). The CDR3 loop spans 14 amino acids. Trimming took off 8 bases at V and 4 bases at J, with 15 bases between the two ends. CDR3 DNA sequence: TGTGCCAGCGGTATAGGGGACCAAAAAAACATTCAGTACTTC. This codes for CASGIGDQKNIQYF.

The gene calls are TRBV19 and TRBJ2-4; D is undetermined. The CDR3 loop spans 14 amino acids. Germline V gene data show CDR1 as LNHDA and CDR2 as SQIVND (reference sequence). V gave up 11 bases and J gave up 0 bases, with 14 bases separating them. CDR3 protein: CAPAAGEAKNIQYF. CDR3 nucleotide sequence: TGTGCCCCCGCGGCAGGTGAAGCCAAAAACATTCAGTACTTC.

This clonotype appeared a few times. The rearrangement links TRBV28 to TRBJ2-5; tentatively, D is TRBD2 (7 bases). This CDR3 contains 14 residues. V was shortened by 5 bases and J by 5 bases, with 15 bases between the two germline ends. CDR1 and CDR2 from the germline V gene are MDHEN and SYDVKM. For the CDR3, the DNA is TGTGCCAGCAGTCAAAGGGGGGGGCGGGAGACCCAGTACTTC. The encoded protein is CASSQRGGRETQYF.

V is TRBV10-3 and J is TRBJ2-5; TRBD1 matches at 7 bases. The CDR3 runs 15 residues. V shed 10 bases, J shed 5 bases, and the junction held 16 bases outside the gene matches. Germline values: CDR1 ENHRY, CDR2 SYGVKD. Here the CDR3 DNA reads TGTGCCACCGCGACAGGGAAGTGGGATCGTGAGACCCAGTACTTC. The encoded protein is CATATGKWDRETQYF.

The chain uses TRBV11-2 and TRBJ2-1; D gene ambiguous. The CDR3 totals 15 residues. CDR1 and CDR2 (germline): SGHAT, FQNNGV. V dropped 3 bases and J dropped 5 bases, with 14 bases sitting between them. Here the CDR3 DNA reads TGTGCCAGCAGCTTTGGTCGGGTTGGGCACAATGAGCAGTTCTTC. This translates into CASSFGRVGHNEQFF.

The chain uses TRBV5-1 and TRBJ2-7; TRBD1 matches at 10 bases. The junction had 13 bases not matched to a gene; V was cut back by 4 bases and J by 6 bases. Germline-derived CDR1 and CDR2 are SGHRS and YFSETQ. CDR3 size: 16 residues. This chain's CDR3 is CASSQGQGVGLREQYF. Here the CDR3 DNA reads TGCGCCAGCAGCCAAGGACAGGGGGTAGGACTACGCGAGCAGTACTTC.

The V gene is TRBV29-1, the J gene TRBJ2-5; D remains ambiguous. The closer fit of TRBJ2-1 to the DNA end suggests the J call may be wrong. Per the germline V gene, CDR1 is SQVTM and CDR2 is ANQGSEA. The CDR3 is made up of 11 amino acids. Here the CDR3 reads CSVEWQDEQFF. The CDR3 DNA reads as TGCAGCGTTGAGTGGCAGGACGAGCAGTTCTTC.